This entry lists 5 T cell receptor beta chains sequenced from one sample in a study of blood T cell repertoires in COVID-19. TCRdb keeps only in-frame clones here, not all; method: immunoSEQ multiplex PCR. The sample lists about 280,000 clones, roughly 87% occurring once. Sequencing was done on a sample of peripheral blood. Source of these receptors: a man between 18 and 29 years old with active or convalescent COVID-19.

The rearrangement links TRBV7-2 to TRBJ2-7, with a tentative D call TRBD1 (6 bases). Trimming pared 1 base from V and 0 bases from J, leaving 7 bases between. This CDR3 region has 14 residues. Germline V CDR1 and CDR2: SGHTA, FQGNSA. The chain's CDR3 is CASSLVRGSYEQYF. CDR3 bases: TGTGCCAGCAGCTTAGTCAGGGGCTCCTACGAGCAGTACTTC.

The rearrangement uses TRBV7-2 and TRBJ1-2; D is unclear. Trimming removed 3 bases from V and 0 bases from J, with 11 bases in between. CDR1 is SGHTA and CDR2 is FQGNSA in the germline V gene. The CDR3 totals 15 residues. CDR3 DNA: TGTGCCAGCAGCTTTAACGCCGTAGCTAACTATGGCTACACCTTC. Its translation is CASSFNAVANYGYTF.

The genes are TRBV10-1 and TRBJ2-1; D remains ambiguous. The CDR3 spans 14 residues. Per the germline V gene, CDR1 is WNHNN and CDR2 is SYGVQD (reference sequence). V dropped 3 bases and J dropped 3 bases, with 9 bases sitting between them. The CDR3 sequence: CASSESGDYNEQFF. CDR3 nucleotide sequence: TGCGCCAGCAGTGAATCCGGAGACTACAATGAGCAGTTCTTC.

The chain is built from TRBV19 and TRBJ1-1; a weak D match, TRBD1 (5 bases). Trimming shortened V by 8 bases and J by 0 bases, and 13 bases separated the two germline ends. CDR1 is LNHDA, CDR2 SQIVND, per germline (reference sequence). CDR3 length equals 14 residues. This chain's CDR3 is CASGGRALNTEAFF. CDR3 nucleotide sequence: TGTGCCAGTGGCGGCAGGGCCTTGAACACTGAAGCTTTCTTT.

The chain has TRBV25-1 and TRBJ2-1; tentative D call: TRBD2 (6 bases). CDR1 and CDR2 (germline): MGHDK, SYGVNS. Trimming cost V 9 bases and J 5 bases, with 17 bases left between them. The CDR3 is made up of 14 amino acids. In DNA, the CDR3 is TGTGCCAGTACTGAGGCGGGGTCTAACAATGAGCAGTTCTTC. It is translated as CASTEAGSNNEQFF.